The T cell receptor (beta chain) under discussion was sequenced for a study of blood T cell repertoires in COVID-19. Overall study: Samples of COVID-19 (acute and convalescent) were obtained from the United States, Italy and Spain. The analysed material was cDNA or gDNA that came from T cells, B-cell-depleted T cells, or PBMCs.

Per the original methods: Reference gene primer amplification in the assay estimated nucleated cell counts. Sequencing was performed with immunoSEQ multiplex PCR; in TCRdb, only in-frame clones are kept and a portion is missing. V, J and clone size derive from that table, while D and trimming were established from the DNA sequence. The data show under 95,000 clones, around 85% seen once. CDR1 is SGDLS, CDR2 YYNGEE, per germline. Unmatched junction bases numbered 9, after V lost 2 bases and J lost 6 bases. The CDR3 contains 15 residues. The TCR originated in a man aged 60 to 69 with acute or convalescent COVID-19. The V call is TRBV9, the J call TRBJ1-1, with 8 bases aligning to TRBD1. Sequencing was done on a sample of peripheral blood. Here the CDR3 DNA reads TGTGCCAGCAGCGTCACGGGACAGGCTAGGGCTGAAGCTTTCTTT. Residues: CASSVTGQARAEAFF.